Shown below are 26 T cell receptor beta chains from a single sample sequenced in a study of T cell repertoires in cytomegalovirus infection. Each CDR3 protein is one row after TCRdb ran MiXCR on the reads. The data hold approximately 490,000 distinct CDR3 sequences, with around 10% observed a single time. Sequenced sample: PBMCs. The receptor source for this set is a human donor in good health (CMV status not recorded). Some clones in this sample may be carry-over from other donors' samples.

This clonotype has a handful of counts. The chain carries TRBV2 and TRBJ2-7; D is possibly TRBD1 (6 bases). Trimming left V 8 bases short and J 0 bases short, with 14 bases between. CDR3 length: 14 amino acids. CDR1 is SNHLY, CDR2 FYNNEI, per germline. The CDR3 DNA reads TGTGCCAGCCTACCGGACAGCTACTCCTACGAGCAGTACTTC. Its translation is CASLPDSYSYEQYF.

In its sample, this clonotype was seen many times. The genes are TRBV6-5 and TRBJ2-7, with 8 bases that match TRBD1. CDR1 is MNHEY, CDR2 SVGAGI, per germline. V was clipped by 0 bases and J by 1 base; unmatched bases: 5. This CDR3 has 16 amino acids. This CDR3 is CASSYSTGQESYEQYF. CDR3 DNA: TGTGCCAGCAGTTACTCGACGGGACAGGAGTCCTACGAGCAGTACTTC.

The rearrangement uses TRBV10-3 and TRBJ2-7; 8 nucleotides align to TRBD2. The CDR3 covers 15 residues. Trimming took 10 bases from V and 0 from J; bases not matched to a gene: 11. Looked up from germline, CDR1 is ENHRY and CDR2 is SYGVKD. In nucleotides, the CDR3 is TGTGCCACCAAGACTAGGGCGGGAGGCTCCTACGAGCAGTACTTC. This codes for CATKTRAGGSYEQYF.

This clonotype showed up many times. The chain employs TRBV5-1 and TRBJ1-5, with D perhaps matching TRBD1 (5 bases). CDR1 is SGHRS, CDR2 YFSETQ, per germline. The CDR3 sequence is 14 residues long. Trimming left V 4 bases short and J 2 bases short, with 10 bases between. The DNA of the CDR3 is TGCGCCAGCAGCATGGGACGGCGCAATCAGCCCCAGCATTTT. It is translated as CASSMGRRNQPQHF.

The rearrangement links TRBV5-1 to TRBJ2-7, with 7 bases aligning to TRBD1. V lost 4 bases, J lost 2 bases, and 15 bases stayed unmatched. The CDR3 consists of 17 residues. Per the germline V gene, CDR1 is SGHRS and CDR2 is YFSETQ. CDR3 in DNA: TGCGCCAGCAGCAGCGGACAGGCCCATAGGGAGCCCTACGAGCAGTACTTC. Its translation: CASSSGQAHREPYEQYF.

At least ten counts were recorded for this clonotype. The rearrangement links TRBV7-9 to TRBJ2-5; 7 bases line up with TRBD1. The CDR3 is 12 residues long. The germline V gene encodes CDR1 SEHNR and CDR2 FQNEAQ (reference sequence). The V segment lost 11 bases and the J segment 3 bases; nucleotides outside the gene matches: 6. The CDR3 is CAGGTEEETQYF. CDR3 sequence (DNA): TGTGCCGGTGGGACAGAAGAAGAGACCCAGTACTTC.

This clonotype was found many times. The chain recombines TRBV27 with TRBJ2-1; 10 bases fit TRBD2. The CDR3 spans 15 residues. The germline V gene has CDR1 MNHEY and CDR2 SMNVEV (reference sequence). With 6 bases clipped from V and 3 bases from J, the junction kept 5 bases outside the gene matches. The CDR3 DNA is TGTGCCAGCAGCTTAGCGGGGGGTCTCTACAATGAGCAGTTCTTC. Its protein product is CASSLAGGLYNEQFF.

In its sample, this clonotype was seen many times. The CDR3 here is CASSLDGREGYSYNEQFF. The CDR3 DNA reads as TGTGCCAGCAGCTTAGATGGCAGAGAGGGGTACTCCTACAATGAGCAGTTCTTC. The chain recombines TRBV7-9 with TRBJ2-1; D tentatively fits TRBD1 or TRBD2 (5 bases each). Trimming pared 1 base from V and 0 bases from J, leaving 16 bases between. The CDR3 runs 18 residues. Germline CDR1 SEHNR, CDR2 FQNEAQ (reference sequence). Variable domain in full (rest from reference TRBV7-9 and TRBJ2-1): DTGVSQNPRHKITKRGQNVTFRCDPISEHNRLYWYRQTLGQGPEFLTYFQNEAQLEKSRLLSDRFSAERPKGSFSTLEIQRTEQGDSAMYLCASSLDGREGYSYNEQFFGPGTRLTVL.

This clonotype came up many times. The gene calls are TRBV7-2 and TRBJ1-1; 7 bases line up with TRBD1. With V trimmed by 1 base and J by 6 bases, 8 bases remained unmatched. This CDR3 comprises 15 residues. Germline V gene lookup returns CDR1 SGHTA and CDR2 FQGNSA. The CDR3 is CASSLGGGIGSEAFF. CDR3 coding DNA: TGTGCCAGCAGCTTAGGAGGGGGCATAGGATCTGAAGCTTTCTTT. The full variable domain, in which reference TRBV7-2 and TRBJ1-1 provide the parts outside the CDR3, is GAGVSQSPSNKVTEKGKDVELRCDPISGHTALYWYRQSLGQGLEFLIYFQGNSAPDKSGLPSDRFSAERTGGSVSTLTIQRTQQEDSAVYLCASSLGGGIGSEAFFGQGTRLTVV.

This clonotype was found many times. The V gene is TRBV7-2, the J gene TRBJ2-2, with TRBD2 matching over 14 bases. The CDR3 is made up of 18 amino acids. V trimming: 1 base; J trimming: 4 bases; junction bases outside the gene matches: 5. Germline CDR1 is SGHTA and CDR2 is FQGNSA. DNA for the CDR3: TGTGCCAGCAGCTTAGGACTAGCGGGAGGGCTGAGCACCGGGGAGCTGTTTTTT. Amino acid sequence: CASSLGLAGGLSTGELFF.

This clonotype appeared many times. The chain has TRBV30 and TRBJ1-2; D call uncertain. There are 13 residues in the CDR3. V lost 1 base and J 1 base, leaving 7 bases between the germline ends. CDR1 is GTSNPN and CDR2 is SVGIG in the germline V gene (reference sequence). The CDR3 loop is CAWSASSNYGYTF. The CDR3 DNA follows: TGTGCCTGGAGTGCCTCAAGTAACTATGGCTACACCTTC.

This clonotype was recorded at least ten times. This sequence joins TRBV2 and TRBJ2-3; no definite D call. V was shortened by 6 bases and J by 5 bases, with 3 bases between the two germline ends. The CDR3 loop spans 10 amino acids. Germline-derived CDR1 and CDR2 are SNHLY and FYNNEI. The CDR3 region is CASRGDTQYF. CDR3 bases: TGTGCCAGCAGAGGAGATACGCAGTATTTT.

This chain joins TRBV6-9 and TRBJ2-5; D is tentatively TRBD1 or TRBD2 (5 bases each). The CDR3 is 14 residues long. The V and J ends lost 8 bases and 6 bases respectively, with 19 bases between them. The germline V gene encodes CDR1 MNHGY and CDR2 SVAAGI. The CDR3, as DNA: TGTGCCAGCCATCGGGGCGGCCGGGTAAAGACCCAGTACTTC. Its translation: CASHRGGRVKTQYF.

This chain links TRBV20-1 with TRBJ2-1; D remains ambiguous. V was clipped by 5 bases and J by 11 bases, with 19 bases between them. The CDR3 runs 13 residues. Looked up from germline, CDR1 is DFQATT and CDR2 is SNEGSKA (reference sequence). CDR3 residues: CSAPRAPGGQQFF. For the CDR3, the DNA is TGCAGTGCTCCCCGGGCTCCCGGTGGACAGCAGTTCTTC.

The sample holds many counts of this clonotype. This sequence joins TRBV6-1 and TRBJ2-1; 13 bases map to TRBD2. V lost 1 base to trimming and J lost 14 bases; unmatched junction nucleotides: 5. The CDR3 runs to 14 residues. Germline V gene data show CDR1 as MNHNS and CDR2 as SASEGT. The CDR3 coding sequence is TGTGCCAGCAGTGAAGTGGGACTAGCGGGATCGGAGTTCTTC. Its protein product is CASSEVGLAGSEFF.

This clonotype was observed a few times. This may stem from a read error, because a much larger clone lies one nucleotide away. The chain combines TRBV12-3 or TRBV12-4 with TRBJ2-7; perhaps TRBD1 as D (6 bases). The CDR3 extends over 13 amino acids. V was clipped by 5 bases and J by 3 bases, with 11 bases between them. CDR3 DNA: TGTGCCAGCAGTCGGATACAGGGCTACGAGCAGTACTTC. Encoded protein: CASSRIQGYEQYF.

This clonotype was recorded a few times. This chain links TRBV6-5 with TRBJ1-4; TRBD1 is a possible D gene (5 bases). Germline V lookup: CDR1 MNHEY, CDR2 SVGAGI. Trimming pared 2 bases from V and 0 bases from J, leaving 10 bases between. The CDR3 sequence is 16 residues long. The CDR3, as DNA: TGTGCCAGCAGTTACGACAGACTCTCAACTAATGAAAAACTGTTTTTT. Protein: CASSYDRLSTNEKLFF.

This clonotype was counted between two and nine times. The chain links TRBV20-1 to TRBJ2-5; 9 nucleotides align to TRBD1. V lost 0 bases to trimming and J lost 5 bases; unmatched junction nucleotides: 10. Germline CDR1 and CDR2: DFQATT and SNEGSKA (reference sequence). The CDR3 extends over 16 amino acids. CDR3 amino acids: CSARDLMGQGPETQYF. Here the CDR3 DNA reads TGCAGTGCTAGAGATCTTATGGGACAGGGTCCCGAGACCCAGTACTTC.

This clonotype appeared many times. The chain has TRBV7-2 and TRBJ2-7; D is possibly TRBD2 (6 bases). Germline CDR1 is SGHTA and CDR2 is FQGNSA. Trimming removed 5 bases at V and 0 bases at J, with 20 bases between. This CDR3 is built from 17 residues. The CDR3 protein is CASSVLVGGRSSYEQYF. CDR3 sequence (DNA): TGTGCCAGCAGCGTCCTGGTGGGAGGCCGCAGCTCCTACGAGCAGTACTTC. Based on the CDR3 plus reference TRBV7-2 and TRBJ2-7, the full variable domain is GAGVSQSPSNKVTEKGKDVELRCDPISGHTALYWYRQSLGQGLEFLIYFQGNSAPDKSGLPSDRFSAERTGGSVSTLTIQRTQQEDSAVYLCASSVLVGGRSSYEQYFGPGTRLTVT.

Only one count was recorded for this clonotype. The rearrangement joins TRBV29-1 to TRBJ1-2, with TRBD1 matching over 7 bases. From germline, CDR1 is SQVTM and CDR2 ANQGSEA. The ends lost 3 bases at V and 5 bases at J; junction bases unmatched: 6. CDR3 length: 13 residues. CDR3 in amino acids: CSVEEGATYGYTF. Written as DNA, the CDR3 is TGCAGCGTTGAGGAGGGGGCAACATATGGCTACACCTTC.

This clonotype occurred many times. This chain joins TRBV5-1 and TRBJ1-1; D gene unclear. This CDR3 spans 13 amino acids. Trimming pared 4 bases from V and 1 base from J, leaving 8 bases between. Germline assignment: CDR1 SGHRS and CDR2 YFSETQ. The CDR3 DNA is TGCGCCAGCAGCGCGTCAGGGAACACTGAAGCTTTCTTT. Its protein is CASSASGNTEAFF.

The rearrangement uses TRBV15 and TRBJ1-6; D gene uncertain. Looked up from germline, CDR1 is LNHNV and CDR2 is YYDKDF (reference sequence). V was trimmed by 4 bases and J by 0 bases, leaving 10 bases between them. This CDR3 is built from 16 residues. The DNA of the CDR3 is TGTGCCACCAGCATCCAAGCAGTCTCCTATAATTCACCCCTCCACTTT. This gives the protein CATSIQAVSYNSPLHF.

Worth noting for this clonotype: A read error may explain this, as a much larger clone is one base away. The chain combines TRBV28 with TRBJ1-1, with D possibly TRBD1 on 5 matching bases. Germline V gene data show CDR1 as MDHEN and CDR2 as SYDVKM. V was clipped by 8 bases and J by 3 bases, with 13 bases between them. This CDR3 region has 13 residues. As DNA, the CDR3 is TGTGCCAGCGGTTCACCACAGGACACTGAAGCTTTCTTT. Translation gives CASGSPQDTEAFF.

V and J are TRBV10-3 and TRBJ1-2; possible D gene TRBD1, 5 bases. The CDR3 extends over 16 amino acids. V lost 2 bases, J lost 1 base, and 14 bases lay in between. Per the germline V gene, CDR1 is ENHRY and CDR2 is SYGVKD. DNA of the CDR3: TGTGCCATCAGTGAGCCCCGGGACGATGATAACTATGGCTACACCTTC. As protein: CAISEPRDDDNYGYTF.

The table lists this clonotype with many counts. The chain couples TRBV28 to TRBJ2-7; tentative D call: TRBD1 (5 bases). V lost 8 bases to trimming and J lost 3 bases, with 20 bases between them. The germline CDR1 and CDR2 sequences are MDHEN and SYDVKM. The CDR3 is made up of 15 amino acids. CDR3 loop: CASGLRAGNRYEQYF. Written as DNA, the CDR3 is TGTGCCAGCGGCCTTAGGGCAGGGAACCGCTACGAGCAGTACTTC.

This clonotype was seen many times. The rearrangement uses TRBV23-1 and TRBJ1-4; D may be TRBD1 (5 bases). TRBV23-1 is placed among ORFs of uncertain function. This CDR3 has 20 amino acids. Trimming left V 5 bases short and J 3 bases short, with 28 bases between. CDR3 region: CASSYDRPTPNKGPNEKLFF. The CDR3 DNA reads TGCGCCAGCAGTTATGATCGCCCGACCCCAAACAAGGGGCCTAATGAAAAACTGTTTTTT.